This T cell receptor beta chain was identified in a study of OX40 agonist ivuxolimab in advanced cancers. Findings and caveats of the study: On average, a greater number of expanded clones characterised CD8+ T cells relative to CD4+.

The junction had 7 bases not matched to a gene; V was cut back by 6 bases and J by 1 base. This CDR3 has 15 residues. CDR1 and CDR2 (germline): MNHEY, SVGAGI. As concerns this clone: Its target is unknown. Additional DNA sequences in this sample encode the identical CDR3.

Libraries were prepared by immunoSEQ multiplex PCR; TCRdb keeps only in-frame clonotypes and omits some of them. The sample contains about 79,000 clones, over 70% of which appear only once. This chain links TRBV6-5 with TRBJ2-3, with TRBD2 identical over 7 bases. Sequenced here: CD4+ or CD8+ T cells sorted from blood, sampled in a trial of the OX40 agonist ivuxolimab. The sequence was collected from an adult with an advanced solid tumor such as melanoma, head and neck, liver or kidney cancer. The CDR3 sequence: CASSYRLAGTDTQYF. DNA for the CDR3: TGTGCCAGCAGCTACAGGCTAGCGGGCACAGATACGCAGTATTTT.